Included here is one T cell receptor beta chain sequence, with context. The antigen remains undetermined. The V and J ends lost 4 bases and 2 bases respectively, with 15 bases between them. This CDR3 has 15 amino acids. CDR1 SGHRS and CDR2 YFSETQ come from the germline V gene. The data stem from a study of shared clonotypes between healthy human individuals. Broader study findings: The researchers took only blood, and tissue repertoires probably look different.

Generated by immunoSEQ multiplex PCR, the TCRdb table keeps only in-frame clones and is missing some. The profile shows around 1.4 million clones, approximately 98.5% of them singletons. Sequenced material: naive CD4+ T cells sorted from blood. Sample subset: CD45RA+ positively selected. The J gene is TRBJ2-5, the V gene TRBV5-1; D may be TRBD1 or TRBD2 (5 bases each). The receptor comes from a man younger than 45 in good health. Written as DNA, the CDR3 is TGCGCCAGCAGCGGGGGAATCCAGAGACAAGAGACCCAGTACTTC. Translation gives CASSGGIQRQETQYF.